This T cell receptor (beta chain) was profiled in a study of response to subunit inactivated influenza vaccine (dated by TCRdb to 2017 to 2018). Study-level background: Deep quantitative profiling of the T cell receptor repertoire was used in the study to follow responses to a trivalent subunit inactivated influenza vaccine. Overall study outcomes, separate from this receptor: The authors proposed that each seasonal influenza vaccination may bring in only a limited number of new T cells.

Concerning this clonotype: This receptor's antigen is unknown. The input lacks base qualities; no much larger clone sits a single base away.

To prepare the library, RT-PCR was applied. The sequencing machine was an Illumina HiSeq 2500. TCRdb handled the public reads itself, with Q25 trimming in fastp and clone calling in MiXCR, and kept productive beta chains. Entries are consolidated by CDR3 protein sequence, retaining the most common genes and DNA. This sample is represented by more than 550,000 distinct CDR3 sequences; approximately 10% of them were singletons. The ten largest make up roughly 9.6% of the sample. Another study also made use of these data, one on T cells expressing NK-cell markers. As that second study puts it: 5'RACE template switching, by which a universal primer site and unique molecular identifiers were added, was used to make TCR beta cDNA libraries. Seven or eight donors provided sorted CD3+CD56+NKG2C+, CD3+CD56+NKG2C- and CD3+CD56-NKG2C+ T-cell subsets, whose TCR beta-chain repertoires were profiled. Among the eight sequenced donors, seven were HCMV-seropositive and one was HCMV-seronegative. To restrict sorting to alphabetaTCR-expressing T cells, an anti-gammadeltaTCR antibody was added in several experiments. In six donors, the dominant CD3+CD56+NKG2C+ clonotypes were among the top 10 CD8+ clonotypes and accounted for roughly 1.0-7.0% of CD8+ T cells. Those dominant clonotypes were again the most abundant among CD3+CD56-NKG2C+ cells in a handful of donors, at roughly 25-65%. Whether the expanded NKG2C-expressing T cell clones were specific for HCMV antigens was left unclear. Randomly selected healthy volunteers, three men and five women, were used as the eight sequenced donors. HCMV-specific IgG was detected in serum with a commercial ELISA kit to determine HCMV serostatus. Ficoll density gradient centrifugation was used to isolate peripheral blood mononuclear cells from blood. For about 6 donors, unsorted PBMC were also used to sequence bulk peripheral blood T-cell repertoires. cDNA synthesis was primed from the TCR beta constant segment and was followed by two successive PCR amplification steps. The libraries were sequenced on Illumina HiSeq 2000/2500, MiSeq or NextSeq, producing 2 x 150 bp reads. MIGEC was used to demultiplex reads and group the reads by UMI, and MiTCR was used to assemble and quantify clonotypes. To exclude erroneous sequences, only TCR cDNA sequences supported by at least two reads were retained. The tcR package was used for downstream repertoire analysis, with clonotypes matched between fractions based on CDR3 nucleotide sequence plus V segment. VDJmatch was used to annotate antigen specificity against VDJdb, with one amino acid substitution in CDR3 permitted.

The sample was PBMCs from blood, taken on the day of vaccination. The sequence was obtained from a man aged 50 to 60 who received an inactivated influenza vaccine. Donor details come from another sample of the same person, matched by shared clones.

The CDR3 protein is CASRKASTTNIQYF. In nucleotides, the sequence is TGTGCCAGCAGAAAGGCTAGCACCACAAACATTCAGTACTTC. Here the chain combines TRBV28 and TRBJ2-4, and perhaps TRBD2 as D gene, on 5 matching bases. CDR1 is given as MDHEN and CDR2 as SYDVKM, both from the germline V gene. V is cut by 6 bases and J by 6 bases, and the space between the germline ends is 15 bases. The cysteine opens and the phenylalanine closes a CDR3 of 14 amino acids. The CDR3 DNA has 42 bases and is translated from base 1.